What follows are 13 T cell receptor beta chains derived from one specimen sequenced in a study of OX40 agonist ivuxolimab in advanced cancers. The table came from immunoSEQ multiplex PCR; TCRdb's copy has only in-frame clones and leaves some out. The sample contains roughly 49,000 clones, 88% of which appear only once. The sample was CD4+ or CD8+ T cells sorted from blood, taken in a trial of the OX40 agonist ivuxolimab. The receptor set was obtained from an adult with an advanced solid tumor such as melanoma, head and neck, liver or kidney cancer.

This clone was seen just once. The chain links TRBV28 to TRBJ2-3, with D unresolved. The CDR3 runs to 12 residues. Germline V lookup: CDR1 MDHEN, CDR2 SYDVKM. V lost 2 bases and J lost 7, with 7 bases in between. The CDR3 protein is CASSLVRHTQYF. The CDR3 coding sequence is TGTGCCAGCAGTTTAGTCCGGCATACGCAGTATTTT.

V usage is TRBV29-1 and J usage is TRBJ2-5; D may be TRBD1 or TRBD2 (5 bases each). Germline V lookup: CDR1 SQVTM, CDR2 ANQGSEA. CDR3 length: 12 residues. The V end was cut by 2 bases, the J end by 5 bases, with 9 bases between. This CDR3 reads CSVEWGMETQYF. DNA for the CDR3: TGCAGCGTTGAATGGGGGATGGAGACCCAGTACTTC.

The DNA for the CDR3 is TGCGCCAGCAGCTCCGCATCCCAGGGTTCCACTAACTATGGCTACACCTTC. It specifies CASSSASQGSTNYGYTF. This chain links TRBV5-1 with TRBJ1-2; the D gene is possibly TRBD1 (5 bases). CDR1 SGHRS and CDR2 YFSETQ come from the germline V gene. This CDR3 has 17 amino acids. V lost 3 bases and J 0 bases, leaving 18 bases between the germline ends.

This chain uses TRBV30 with TRBJ1-3; D unclear. CDR1 GTSNPN and CDR2 SVGIG come from the germline V gene (reference sequence). This CDR3 has 14 residues. Trimming took off 5 bases at V and 0 bases at J, with 11 bases between the two ends. The CDR3 is CAWSDIRSGNTIYF. For the CDR3, the DNA is TGTGCCTGGTCTGACATTCGCTCTGGAAACACCATATATTTT.

This chain joins TRBV6-1 and TRBJ2-1, with a weak D call TRBD2 (5 bases). Trimming left V 2 bases short and J 7 bases short, with 9 bases between. Germline CDR1 reads MNHNS; CDR2 reads SASEGT. The CDR3 totals 13 residues. For the CDR3, the DNA is TGTGCCAGCAGTGAAAATTGGACTAATGAGCAGTTCTTC. Translated: CASSENWTNEQFF.

For the CDR3, the DNA is TGTGCCAGCAGTTTATTGGGGGGCGCGGGCTACACCTTC. Translated, it gives CASSLLGGAGYTF. J is TRBJ1-2 and V is TRBV28, with D possibly being TRBD1 (6 bases). The CDR3 is 13 residues long. The V end lost 1 base, the J end lost 8 bases, and 11 bases lay between the germline ends. Per germline, CDR1 MDHEN and CDR2 SYDVKM.

This clone was seen more than once but under ten times. V and J are TRBV19 and TRBJ2-7; 8 nucleotides agree with TRBD1. V shed 6 bases and J 7 bases; nucleotides not matched to a gene: 8. Germline CDR1 is LNHDA and CDR2 is SQIVND (reference sequence). The CDR3 has 13 residues. Here the CDR3 reads CASSTSGGGEQYF. In nucleotides, the CDR3 is TGTGCCAGTAGCACCTCAGGGGGCGGAGAGCAGTACTTC.

The table lists this clone with a count of one. The genes are TRBV23-1 and TRBJ2-2; possibly TRBD2 for D (7 bases). TRBV23-1 is given ORF status, its function remaining uncertain. The CDR3 has 16 amino acids. The germline V and J ends were trimmed by 2 bases and 4 bases, with 14 bases remaining between them. The chain's CDR3 is CASSQLAEGGTGELFF. CDR3 bases: TGCGCCAGCAGTCAACTAGCGGAGGGGGGCACCGGGGAGCTGTTTTTT.

This chain joins TRBV11-2 and TRBJ1-5, with TRBD1 matching 8 bases. Germline values: CDR1 SGHAT, CDR2 FQNNGV. The CDR3 consists of 15 residues. The trim removed 3 bases at V and 11 bases at J, leaving 12 bases unmatched. CDR3 sequence: CASSLDRDLRGAQHF. DNA of the CDR3: TGTGCCAGCAGCTTGGACAGGGACCTTCGTGGAGCCCAGCATTTT.

The chain links TRBV7-2 to TRBJ2-5, with 8 bases fitting TRBD2. CDR3 length: 15 residues. Germline lookup yields CDR1 SGHTA and CDR2 FQGNSA. V lost 0 bases and J lost 5; bases outside the gene matches: 5. The CDR3 bases are TGTGCCAGCAGCTTAGCGCGGGGGGTCGGTGAGACCCAGTACTTC. As protein: CASSLARGVGETQYF.

This chain links TRBV11-2 with TRBJ2-2; no clear D. Trimming removed 8 bases from V and 0 bases from J, with 7 bases in between. This CDR3 has 13 residues. Germline V gene sequence: CDR1 SGHAT, CDR2 FQNNGV. In DNA form, the CDR3 reads TGTGCCAGCTGGATAGCGAACACCGGGGAGCTGTTTTTT. This codes for CASWIANTGELFF.

V and J are TRBV21-1 and TRBJ1-2. TRBV21-1 is designated a pseudogene. The CDR3 sequence is 15 residues long. CDR3 nucleotides: TGTGCCAGCAGCAAATGCCCGGGGAGGGACTATGGCTACACCTTC. Encoded protein: CASSKCPGRDYGYTF.

This clone was observed a single time. This chain links TRBV10-3 with TRBJ1-1, with no clear D. V was pared by 6 bases and J by 5 bases, with 13 bases between. This CDR3 comprises 13 residues. Germline V gene data show CDR1 as ENHRY and CDR2 as SYGVKD. CDR3 residues: CAIRTQEVTEAFF. The CDR3 bases are TGTGCCATCAGGACCCAGGAGGTAACTGAAGCTTTCTTT.